The rows below give T cell receptor beta chains drawn from one sample of a study of blood T cell repertoires in COVID-19. The table came from immunoSEQ multiplex PCR; TCRdb's copy has only in-frame clones and leaves some out. In the table there are tens of thousands of clones, about four fifths of which are singletons. The sequenced sample was peripheral blood. The receptors come from a man in his 70s with active COVID-19. CDR3s include the opening cysteine and the closing phenylalanine or tryptophan. Each record gives: clone size, CDR3 length, J gene, D gene, V gene, CDR3 DNA, CDR3 protein. D genes are given only for firm matches. Clone sizes are given selectively: once, few, many, or a class where the clone is expanded.

>NA|12|TRBJ1-1|NA|TRBV30
TGTGCCTGGTCCCTCCCTCGGGCTGAAGCTTTCTTT
CAWSLPRAEAFF
>NA|14|TRBJ1-4|NA|TRBV3-1/TRBV3-2
TGTGCCAGCAGCCAAGCAGAGCGGCGTGAAAAACTGTTTTTT
CASSQAERREKLFF
>few|14|TRBJ2-5|NA|TRBV20-1
TGCAGTGCTAGTTCCGGACTCTCAAAAGAGACCCAGTACTTC
CSASSGLSKETQYF
>NA|15|TRBJ2-3|NA|TRBV27
TGTGCCAGCAGTTTTCGGGCTAGCTTCACAGATACGCAGTATTTT
CASSFRASFTDTQYF
>few|15|TRBJ2-7|TRBD2|TRBV7-3
TGTGCCAGCAGCTCCCAGGGACTAGCGGACTACGAGCAGTACTTC
CASSSQGLADYEQYF
>NA|14|TRBJ1-5|NA|TRBV6-4
TGTGCCAGCAGTGACAGGGAGGACAATCAGCCCCAGCATTTT
CASSDREDNQPQHF
>NA|17|TRBJ1-6|TRBD1|TRBV18
TGTGCCAGCTCACCACTGATGACAGGGGGCAGAGATTCACCCCTCCACTTT
CASSPLMTGGRDSPLHF
>NA|12|TRBJ2-7|NA|TRBV7-8
TGTGCCAGCAGCACAGGAAACTACGAGCAGTACTTC
CASSTGNYEQYF
>few|14|TRBJ1-5|NA|TRBV19
TGTGCCAGTAGTCCGACAGGCGTAAATCAGCCCCAGCATTTT
CASSPTGVNQPQHF
>NA|13|TRBJ1-1|TRBD1|TRBV6-5
TGTGCCAGCAGTTGGACAGGGAACACTGAAGCTTTCTTT
CASSWTGNTEAFF
>NA|14|TRBJ2-7|NA|TRBV19
TGTGCCAGTAGCAATACTAGTCGCCCCTACGAGCAGTACTTC
CASSNTSRPYEQYF
>NA|13|TRBJ1-2|TRBD1|TRBV5-1
TGCGCCAGCAGCTTGACAGGGGGAAGTGGCTACACCTTC
CASSLTGGSGYTF